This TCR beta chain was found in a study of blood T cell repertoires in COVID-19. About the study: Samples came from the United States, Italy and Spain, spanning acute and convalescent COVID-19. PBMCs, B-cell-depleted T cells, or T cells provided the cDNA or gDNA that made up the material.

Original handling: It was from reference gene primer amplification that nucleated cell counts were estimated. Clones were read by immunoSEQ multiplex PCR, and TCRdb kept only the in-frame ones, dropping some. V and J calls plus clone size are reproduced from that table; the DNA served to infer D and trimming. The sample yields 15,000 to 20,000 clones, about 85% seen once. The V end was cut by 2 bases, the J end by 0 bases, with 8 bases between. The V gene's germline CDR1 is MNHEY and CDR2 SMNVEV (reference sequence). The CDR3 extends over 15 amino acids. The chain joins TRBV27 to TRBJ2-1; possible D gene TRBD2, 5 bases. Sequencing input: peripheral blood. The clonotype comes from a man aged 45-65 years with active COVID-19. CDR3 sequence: CASSLGSSSYNEQFF. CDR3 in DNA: TGTGCCAGCAGTTTAGGGAGTAGCTCCTACAATGAGCAGTTCTTC.